Below are 6 T cell receptor beta chains sequenced from a single sample in a study of T cell repertoires in cytomegalovirus infection. MiXCR, applied by TCRdb to the reads, yields one record per CDR3 protein. The data show hundreds of thousands of distinct CDR3 sequences, 35% seen once. The sample taken for sequencing was PBMCs. These receptors all come from a human donor in good health (CMV status not recorded). Some clones in this sample may be carry-over from other donors' samples.

At least ten counts were recorded for this clonotype. The chain is built from TRBV7-8 and TRBJ2-7; 9 bases map to TRBD1. V dropped 4 bases and J dropped 2; count of bases not matched to a gene: 12. The germline V gene has CDR1 SGHVS and CDR2 FQNEAQ. This CDR3 is 17 amino acids long. This CDR3 is CASSSGRGTGIPYEQYF. CDR3 coding DNA: TGTGCCAGCAGCTCTGGGAGAGGGACAGGGATCCCCTACGAGCAGTACTTC.

This rearrangement joins TRBV28 to TRBJ2-6, with D hard to call. Per the germline V gene, CDR1 is MDHEN and CDR2 is SYDVKM. With 9 bases removed from V and 2 bases from J, the gap between germline ends came to 8 bases. The CDR3 consists of 13 residues. CDR3 sequence reads: CARAPPGANVLTF. For the CDR3, the DNA is TGTGCCAGGGCCCCTCCTGGGGCCAACGTCCTGACTTTC.

V gene TRBV4-1 combines with J gene TRBJ1-3; 8 nucleotides match TRBD1. The CDR3 sequence is 20 residues long. V gave up 0 bases and J gave up 0 bases; unmatched junction bases: 13. The germline gives CDR1 MGHRA, CDR2 YSYEKL. CDR3: CASSQDGDRRFSYSGNTIYF. The CDR3 DNA sequence: TGCGCCAGCAGCCAAGATGGGGACAGGAGATTTTCATACTCTGGAAACACCATATATTTT.

The table lists this clonotype with a few counts. This sequence joins TRBV6-1 and TRBJ1-1; D is unresolved. The germline V and J ends were trimmed by 0 bases and 6 bases, with 17 bases remaining between them. CDR3 size: 16 residues. Germline V CDR1 and CDR2: MNHNS, SASEGT. The CDR3 nucleotides read TGTGCCAGCAGTGAAGCGCTTCACGTCCTTAGCTCTGAAGCTTTCTTT. Translating gives CASSEALHVLSSEAFF.

This clonotype occurred a few times. Here the CDR3 DNA reads TGTGCCAGCAGCTTCCGCGGGACTAGCGGGAGCGCCTACACAGATACGCAGTATTTT. Translating gives CASSFRGTSGSAYTDTQYF. The rearrangement joins TRBV7-2 to TRBJ2-3; 14 bases align to TRBD2. V lost 3 bases to trimming and J lost 2 bases; unmatched junction nucleotides: 10. This CDR3 has 19 amino acids. Germline V gives CDR1 SGHTA, CDR2 FQGNSA.

V usage is TRBV12-3 or TRBV12-4 and J usage is TRBJ1-2, with no clear D. The length of the CDR3 is 12 residues. The V and J ends lost 6 bases and 4 bases respectively, with 9 bases between them. Here the CDR3 DNA reads TGTGCCAGCAGCACAGCATCCTATGGCTACACCTTC. Amino acid sequence: CASSTASYGYTF.